The 9 T cell receptor beta chains in this list originate from one sample, sequenced in a study of OX40 agonist ivuxolimab in advanced cancers. The assay was immunoSEQ multiplex PCR, and TCRdb's table has in-frame clones only and misses some. The table has 85,000 to 100,000 clones, approximately 94% seen once. The input for sequencing was CD4+ or CD8+ T cells sorted from blood, taken in a trial of the OX40 agonist ivuxolimab. These receptors were collected from an adult with an advanced solid tumor such as melanoma, head and neck, liver or kidney cancer.

This CDR3 reads CATSQRQAPVDAFF. DNA for the CDR3: TGTGCCACCAGCCAGAGACAGGCCCCGGTTGATGCTTTCTTT. The chain employs TRBV15 and TRBJ1-1; TRBD1 might be the D (6 bases). The V gene lost 5 bases and the J gene lost 11 bases, with 21 bases spanning the gap. From germline, CDR1 is LNHNV and CDR2 YYDKDF (reference sequence). The CDR3 loop spans 14 amino acids.

The chain is built from TRBV5-4 and TRBJ2-5, with 9 positions matching TRBD2. The CDR3 is 18 residues long. From germline, CDR1 is SGHNT and CDR2 YYREEE (reference sequence). V shed 1 base and J 5 bases; nucleotides not matched to a gene: 15. Written as DNA, the CDR3 is TGTGCCAGCAGCTTGACGAGGCTGGCGGGAGGGCCTAGGGAGACCCAGTACTTC. As protein: CASSLTRLAGGPRETQYF.

This clone has a single count. The chain combines TRBV28 with TRBJ1-1, with D unresolved. CDR1 is MDHEN, CDR2 SYDVKM, per germline. The V gene lost 5 bases and the J gene lost 7 bases, with 14 bases spanning the gap. The CDR3 contains 13 residues. The CDR3 DNA reads as TGTGCCAGCAGTGGTACACTCACCAGTGAAGCTTTCTTT. This sequence encodes CASSGTLTSEAFF. Based on the CDR3 plus reference TRBV28 and TRBJ1-1, the full variable domain is DVKVTQSSRYLVKRTGEKVFLECVQDMDHENMFWYRQDPGLGLRLIYFSYDVKMKEKGDIPEGYSVSREKKERFSLILESASTNQTSMYLCASSGTLTSEAFFGQGTRLTVV.

The chain is built from TRBV28 and TRBJ2-7; 8 nucleotides agree with TRBD1. The ends lost 5 bases at V and 0 bases at J; junction bases unmatched: 9. Per germline, CDR1 MDHEN and CDR2 SYDVKM. The CDR3 length is 16 residues. CDR3 sequence: CASSLPGQASSYEQYF. Written as DNA, the CDR3 is TGTGCCAGCAGTCTCCCGGGACAGGCGAGCTCCTACGAGCAGTACTTC.

The chain joins TRBV18 to TRBJ1-4; the D is unclear. Trimming removed 4 bases from V and 6 bases from J, with 9 bases in between. CDR3 size: 13 residues. Per germline, CDR1 KGHSH and CDR2 LQKENI. Here the CDR3 reads CASSLAGDEKLFF. In nucleotides, the CDR3 is TGTGCCAGCTCACTTGCCGGGGATGAAAAACTGTTTTTT.

The chain is built from TRBV7-2 and TRBJ2-5; the match to TRBD2 covers 9 bases. Germline lookup yields CDR1 SGHTA and CDR2 FQGNSA. The CDR3 length is 14 residues. The ends lost 5 bases at V and 2 bases at J; junction bases unmatched: 3. The CDR3 here is CASSRGGGQETQYF. CDR3 sequence (DNA): TGTGCCAGCAGCCGCGGGGGGGGTCAAGAGACCCAGTACTTC.

The chain recombines TRBV19 with TRBJ2-5; 10 nucleotides align to TRBD2. V gave up 3 bases and J gave up 11 bases; unmatched junction bases: 6. This CDR3 region has 13 residues. The germline V gene encodes CDR1 LNHDA and CDR2 SQIVND (reference sequence). CDR3 in DNA: TGTGCCAGTAGTATTGAGCGGGGGGGGCCTCAGTACTTC. Translation gives CASSIERGGPQYF. The whole variable domain, remainder taken from reference TRBV19 and TRBJ2-5, is DGGITQSPKYLFRKEGQNVTLSCEQNLNHDAMYWYRQDPGQGLRLIYYSQIVNDFQKGDIAEGYSVSREKKESFPLTVTSAQKNPTAFYLCASSIERGGPQYFGPGTRLLVL.

This chain joins TRBV7-3 and TRBJ1-5; D is ambiguous. The length of the CDR3 is 12 residues. The germline V gene has CDR1 SGHTA and CDR2 FQGTGA. V was trimmed by 5 bases and J by 9 bases, leaving 11 bases between them. The CDR3 reads CASSPGEGPQHF. The CDR3 DNA sequence: TGTGCCAGCAGCCCCGGGGAGGGGCCCCAGCATTTT.

The chain uses TRBV9 and TRBJ2-1; no reliable D call. Trimming left V 4 bases short and J 0 bases short, with 11 bases between. The V gene's germline CDR1 is SGDLS and CDR2 YYNGEE. The CDR3 extends over 15 amino acids. The CDR3 DNA sequence: TGTGCCAGCAGCCCCTTGGATAGCTCCTACAATGAGCAGTTCTTC. Translation: CASSPLDSSYNEQFF. Using reference TRBV9 and TRBJ2-1 for the parts outside the CDR3, the full variable domain is DSGVTQTPKHLITATGQRVTLRCSPRSGDLSVYWYQQSLDQGLQFLIQYYNGEERAKGNILERFSAQQFPDLHSELNLSSLELGDSALYFCASSPLDSSYNEQFFGPGTRLTVL.